This T cell receptor beta chain was recorded in a study of blood T cells in healthy people across ages. Primers used in a second PCR of about 7 to 12 cycles were a sample-barcoded 5' primer and a J-beta primer mix. A tag from a template-switch adaptor with 12 random nucleotides marked each cDNA molecule. Paired-end reads containing CDR3 totaled no fewer than 3 million for each sample. TCRdb independently ran MiXCR on the 5' RACE reads; one entry per CDR3 protein. Of roughly 1,000,000 distinct CDR3 sequences listed, roughly 24% are singletons. Findings and caveats of the study: CMV infection status of these donors was not known.

Germline CDR1 SGHTA, CDR2 FQGNSA. CDR3 length: 15 amino acids. On this clonotype itself: Its antigen remains unknown.

These records were also assigned to another study, of T cells of mothers and their children. That paper states: When mothers and children were related, their normalized repertoire overlap, which was always slightly higher, did not differ significantly from that of unrelated pairs.

The sequenced sample was blood. This sequence originates from a girl aged 2-10 years in good health. The rearrangement joins TRBV7-2 to TRBJ2-1; 7 bases fit TRBD2. The J call could be wrong; TRBJ2-5 is a better fit for the DNA end. The CDR3 DNA sequence: TGTGCCAGCAGCTTAACGGGAGGTCTGTGGGAGACCCAGTACTTC. It yields the protein CASSLTGGLWETQYF.